These 10 T cell receptor beta chains were sequenced from one sample in a study of T cells in tuberculosis. TCRdb keeps only in-frame clones here, not all; method: immunoSEQ multiplex PCR. The sample holds about 49,000 clones; over 90% are singletons and the top ten take under 1.5%. Time point given: new active TB diagnosis, blood taken before or within 7 days of starting treatment. Sequencing was performed on PBMCs, taken at tuberculosis diagnosis. These receptors all stem from an adult with tuberculosis.

The chain couples TRBV28 to TRBJ1-2, with D possibly matching TRBD1 (5 bases). CDR1 and CDR2 from the germline V gene are MDHEN and SYDVKM. This CDR3 spans 14 amino acids. The V and J ends lost 4 bases and 6 bases respectively, with 15 bases between them. CDR3 amino acids: CASSSGASIHGYTF. Here the CDR3 DNA reads TGTGCCAGCAGTTCTGGGGCATCCATCCATGGCTACACCTTC.

This chain connects TRBV6-5 to TRBJ2-3; 9 bases map to TRBD1. CDR1 MNHEY and CDR2 SVGAGI come from the germline V gene. This CDR3 is 16 amino acids long. With V trimmed by 2 bases and J by 3 bases, 6 bases remained unmatched. The chain's CDR3 is CASSYIGQGRTDTQYF. CDR3 nucleotides: TGTGCCAGCAGTTACATAGGACAGGGGCGAACAGATACGCAGTATTTT.

The rearrangement joins TRBV19 to TRBJ2-5; no clear D gene. This CDR3 contains 15 residues. CDR1 and CDR2 from the germline V gene are LNHDA and SQIVND (reference sequence). Trimming cost V 1 base and J 5 bases, with 14 bases left between them. Written as DNA, the CDR3 is TGTGCCAGTAGTATAGGAATGGGCACCCGGGAGACCCAGTACTTC. As protein: CASSIGMGTRETQYF.

The sample holds a few counts of this clone. The chain uses TRBV28 and TRBJ2-7; 7 bases agree with TRBD1. From germline, CDR1 is MDHEN and CDR2 SYDVKM. This CDR3 contains 14 residues. V dropped 6 bases and J dropped 5; count of bases not matched to a gene: 10. CDR3 residues: CASSHDRVSHEQYF. DNA for the CDR3: TGTGCCAGCAGCCACGACAGGGTTTCCCACGAGCAGTACTTC.

The J gene is TRBJ2-2, the V gene TRBV11-2; D call uncertain. V lost 0 bases, J lost 4 bases, and 6 bases lay in between. This CDR3 is 14 amino acids long. Germline V gene sequence: CDR1 SGHAT, CDR2 FQNNGV. In DNA form, the CDR3 reads TGTGCCAGCAGCTTAGAGACATTCACCGGGGAGCTGTTTTTT. Residues: CASSLETFTGELFF.

Regarding this clone: The junction differs from germline at one of its ends, possibly a read error. The chain has TRBV7-7 and TRBJ2-1, with D perhaps being TRBD1 or TRBD2 (5 bases each). Looked up from germline, CDR1 is SSHAT and CDR2 is FNYEAQ (reference sequence). This CDR3 is 15 amino acids long. The CDR3 coding sequence is TGTGCTAGCAGCTTAGCGATGCAGGGCTACAATGAGCAGTTCTTC. Translated: CASSLAMQGYNEQFF.

This chain joins TRBV2 and TRBJ1-4; D is unresolved. CDR3 length equals 11 residues. Germline V gives CDR1 SNHLY, CDR2 FYNNEI. Trimming took 4 bases from V and 8 from J, leaving 5 bases between them. CDR3 in amino acids: CASSVREKLFF. The CDR3 nucleotides read TGTGCCAGCAGTGTGCGGGAAAAACTGTTTTTT.

The chain uses TRBV7-8 and TRBJ2-1; 9 bases fit TRBD2. This CDR3 is 18 amino acids long. Looked up from germline, CDR1 is SGHVS and CDR2 is FQNEAQ. Trimming cost V 2 bases and J 4 bases; bases outside gene matches: 12. The DNA for the CDR3 is TGTGCCAGCAGCTTACGACCCATGGGTAGCGGGAGTTACAATGAGCAGTTCTTC. Translation gives CASSLRPMGSGSYNEQFF.

This clone has a single count. This sequence joins TRBV19 and TRBJ1-5, with 9 nucleotides matching TRBD1. The CDR3 extends over 17 amino acids. Germline V lookup: CDR1 LNHDA, CDR2 SQIVND (reference sequence). The ends lost 6 bases at V and 7 bases at J; junction bases unmatched: 16. The CDR3 nucleotides read TGTGCCAGTAGGTGGACAGGGGCCAGGGTAGTGGAGCAGCCCCAGCATTTT. It is translated as CASRWTGARVVEQPQHF.

This chain uses TRBV10-3 with TRBJ1-1; 8 bases map to TRBD1. The junction had 20 bases not matched to a gene; V was cut back by 10 bases and J by 4 bases. Germline V CDR1 and CDR2: ENHRY, SYGVKD. This CDR3 has 17 residues. CDR3 residues: CATTPWETGVGSTEAFF. CDR3 in DNA: TGTGCCACCACCCCATGGGAGACAGGGGTTGGAAGCACTGAAGCTTTCTTT.